This T cell receptor beta chain was sequenced for a study of radiotherapy plus CTLA-4 blockade in lung cancer. Produced via immunoSEQ multiplex PCR; TCRdb's table is partial and in-frame only. In the table there are 55,000 to 80,000 clones, around 87% of which are singletons. Unmatched junction bases numbered 4, after V lost 1 base and J lost 1 base. The germline gives CDR1 SGDLS, CDR2 YYNGEE. This CDR3 comprises 16 residues. The rearrangement uses TRBV9 and TRBJ2-2; TRBD2 matches at 7 bases. This sample comprised peripheral blood, obtained from a patient treated with radiotherapy plus ipilimumab. This TCR was sampled from a human donor with non-small cell lung cancer that progressed on radiotherapy plus ipilimumab. The CDR3 is CASSVLPSGNTGELFF. DNA for the CDR3: TGTGCCAGCAGCGTATTACCTAGCGGGAACACCGGGGAGCTGTTTTTT.